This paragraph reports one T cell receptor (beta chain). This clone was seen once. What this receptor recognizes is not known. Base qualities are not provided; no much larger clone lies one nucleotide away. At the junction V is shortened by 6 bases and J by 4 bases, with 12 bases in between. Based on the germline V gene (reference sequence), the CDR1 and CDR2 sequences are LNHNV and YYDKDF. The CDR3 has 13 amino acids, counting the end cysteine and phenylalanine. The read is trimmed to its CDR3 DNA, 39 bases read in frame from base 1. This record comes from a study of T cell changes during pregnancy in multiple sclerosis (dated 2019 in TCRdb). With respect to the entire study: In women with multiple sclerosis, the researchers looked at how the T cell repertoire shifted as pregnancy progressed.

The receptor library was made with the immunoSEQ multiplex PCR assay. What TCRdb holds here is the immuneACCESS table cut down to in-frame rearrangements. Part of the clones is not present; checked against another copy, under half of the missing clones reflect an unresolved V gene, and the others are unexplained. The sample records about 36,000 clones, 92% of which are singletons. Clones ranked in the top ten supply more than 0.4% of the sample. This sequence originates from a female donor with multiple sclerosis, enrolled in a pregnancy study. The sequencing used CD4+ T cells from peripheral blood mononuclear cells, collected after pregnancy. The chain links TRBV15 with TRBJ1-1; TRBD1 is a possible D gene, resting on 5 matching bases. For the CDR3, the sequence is CATRPGGGTEAFF. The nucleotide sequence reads TGTGCCACCAGGCCCGGGGGGGGCACTGAAGCTTTCTTT.